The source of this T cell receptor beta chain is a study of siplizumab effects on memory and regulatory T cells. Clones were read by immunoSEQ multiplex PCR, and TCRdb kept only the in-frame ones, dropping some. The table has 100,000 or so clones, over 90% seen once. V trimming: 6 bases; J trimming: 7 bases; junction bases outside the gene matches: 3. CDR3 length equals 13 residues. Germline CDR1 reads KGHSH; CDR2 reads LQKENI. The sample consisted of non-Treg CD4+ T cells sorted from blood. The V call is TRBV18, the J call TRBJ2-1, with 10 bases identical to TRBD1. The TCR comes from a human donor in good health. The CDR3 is CASSRTGGNEQFF. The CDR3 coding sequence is TGTGCCAGCTCCCGGACAGGGGGTAATGAGCAGTTCTTC.